The entry below describes one T cell receptor (beta chain). The source of the sample is a study of T cell responses to AZD1222 COVID-19 vaccine. Profiling relied on immunoSEQ multiplex PCR, and the TCRdb table lists in-frame clones only, not all of them. The sample lists some 80,000 clones, roughly 90% occurring once. This receptor was taken from an adult in good health. The source material was peripheral blood, sampled on day 0 of AZD1222 vaccination.

The CDR3: CAWSPLYIPSNTEAFF. The CDR3 DNA is TGTGCCTGGAGTCCCCTTTACATACCCTCGAACACTGAAGCTTTCTTT. The chain employs TRBV30 and TRBJ1-1; D uncertain. V was shortened by 2 bases and J by 1 base, with 17 bases between the two germline ends. The CDR3 loop spans 16 amino acids. Germline V gene sequence: CDR1 GTSNPN, CDR2 SVGIG (reference sequence).